In this sample, the clone carrying this T cell receptor (beta chain) turned up a few times. The data belong to a study of blood T cell repertoires in COVID-19. Source study methods: Estimation of nucleated cell counts was performed using reference gene primer amplification. Sequencing used immunoSEQ multiplex PCR; TCRdb keeps in-frame clones, though not all of them. V, J and clone size are those of that table, while D and trimming were read from the DNA. The data hold over 150,000 clones, with over 70% observed a single time. Looked up from germline, CDR1 is MGHRA and CDR2 is YSYEKL. The CDR3 consists of 15 residues. Trimming removed 2 bases from V and 3 bases from J; junction bases left unmatched: 4.

The sequenced sample consisted of PBMCs or T cells enriched from blood (not recorded which). This clonotype originated in a woman between 55 and 75 years old who had recovered from COVID-19. The chain carries TRBV4-1 and TRBJ2-3, with 8 nucleotides matching TRBD1. The CDR3 spells CASSQLWTGTDTQYF. DNA of the CDR3: TGCGCCAGCAGCCAATTGTGGACAGGGACAGATACGCAGTATTTT.